This is a list of T cell receptor beta chains from one sample in a study of shared clonotypes between healthy human individuals. Method: immunoSEQ multiplex PCR; TCRdb's copy keeps in-frame clones and lacks some. The data contain over a million clones, around three quarters of them singletons. The specimen was memory CD4+ T cells from PBMCs. The source of these receptors is a man between 18 and 29 years old in good health. Some clones in this sample may be carry-over from other donors' samples. Both conserved end residues are part of each CDR3. A D gene is named only where the DNA matches it firmly. Part of the rows lack a size; the others show once, few, many or a class for expanded clones.

J gene: TRBJ2-2; D gene: .; clone size: .; V gene: TRBV4-1; CDR3 protein: CASGKTAGELFF; CDR3 DNA: TGCGCCAGCGGAAAAACGGCCGGGGAGCTGTTTTTT
J gene: TRBJ1-4; D gene: .; clone size: .; V gene: TRBV5-4; CDR3 protein: CASSLDEGYEKLFF; CDR3 DNA: TGTGCCAGCAGCTTGGACGAGGGATATGAAAAACTGTTTTTT
J gene: TRBJ2-7; D gene: TRBD2; clone size: .; V gene: TRBV7-2; CDR3 protein: CASSLGVAGLNYEQYF; CDR3 DNA: TGTGCCAGCAGCTTAGGGGTAGCGGGATTAAACTACGAGCAGTACTTC
J gene: TRBJ1-2; D gene: .; clone size: .; V gene: TRBV15; CDR3 protein: CATSREILHYGYTF; CDR3 DNA: TGTGCCACCAGCAGGGAGATTCTCCACTATGGCTACACCTTC
J gene: TRBJ1-5; D gene: .; clone size: .; V gene: TRBV4-3; CDR3 protein: CASSQDRGGQPQHF; CDR3 DNA: TGCGCCAGCAGCCAAGATAGGGGTGGACAGCCCCAGCATTTT
J gene: TRBJ2-7; D gene: .; clone size: .; V gene: TRBV5-1; CDR3 protein: CASSSAGGPGYEQYF; CDR3 DNA: TGCGCCAGCAGCTCTGCTGGGGGGCCGGGATACGAGCAGTACTTC
J gene: TRBJ2-7; D gene: .; clone size: .; V gene: TRBV14; CDR3 protein: CASSLSYEQYF; CDR3 DNA: TGTGCCAGCAGCCTCTCTTACGAGCAGTACTTC
J gene: TRBJ2-7; D gene: TRBD1; clone size: many; V gene: TRBV6-1; CDR3 protein: CASSERTGLTYEQYF; CDR3 DNA: TGTGCCAGCAGTGAAAGGACAGGGTTGACCTACGAGCAGTACTTC
J gene: TRBJ2-2; D gene: .; clone size: .; V gene: TRBV28; CDR3 protein: CASSRAATGELFF; CDR3 DNA: TGTGCCAGCAGCAGAGCGGCCACCGGGGAGCTGTTTTTT
J gene: TRBJ1-4; D gene: .; clone size: .; V gene: TRBV4-2; CDR3 protein: CASSQDRDKGWKLFF; CDR3 DNA: TGTGCCAGCAGCCAAGACCGGGACAAAGGCTGGAAACTGTTTTTT
J gene: TRBJ2-1; D gene: .; clone size: .; V gene: TRBV9; CDR3 protein: CASSASQGGRVNEQFF; CDR3 DNA: TGTGCCAGCAGCGCCAGCCAGGGGGGGCGCGTCAATGAGCAGTTCTTC
J gene: TRBJ2-2; D gene: .; clone size: many; V gene: TRBV30; CDR3 protein: CAWSWGGELFF; CDR3 DNA: TGTGCCTGGAGTTGGGGCGGGGAGCTGTTTTTT
J gene: TRBJ1-5; D gene: .; clone size: .; V gene: TRBV7-3; CDR3 protein: CASSLTRDSFQPQHF; CDR3 DNA: TGTGCCAGCAGCTTAACGAGGGACTCCTTTCAGCCCCAGCATTTT
J gene: TRBJ2-2; D gene: TRBD2; clone size: many; V gene: TRBV5-1; CDR3 protein: CASSPGTSVLRAGELFF; CDR3 DNA: TGCGCCAGCAGCCCCGGGACTAGCGTCCTCAGGGCCGGGGAGCTGTTTTTT
J gene: TRBJ2-1; D gene: TRBD2; clone size: .; V gene: TRBV18; CDR3 protein: CASSPTSGRAGEQFF; CDR3 DNA: TGTGCCAGCTCACCGACTAGCGGGAGGGCCGGTGAGCAGTTCTTC
J gene: TRBJ2-3; D gene: .; clone size: .; V gene: TRBV28; CDR3 protein: CASSPGGLDTQYF; CDR3 DNA: TGTGCCAGCAGTCCTGGGGGATTAGATACGCAGTATTTT
J gene: TRBJ1-1; D gene: .; clone size: .; V gene: TRBV6-5; CDR3 protein: CASRAMNTEAFF; CDR3 DNA: TGTGCCAGCCGGGCGATGAACACTGAAGCTTTCTTT
J gene: TRBJ2-7; D gene: TRBD2; clone size: .; V gene: TRBV5-4; CDR3 protein: CASSLIAGSLYEQYF; CDR3 DNA: TGTGCCAGCAGCTTGATAGCGGGGAGTCTCTACGAGCAGTACTTC
J gene: TRBJ2-5; D gene: .; clone size: once; V gene: TRBV5-1; CDR3 protein: CASSLSATSVETQYF; CDR3 DNA: TGCGCCAGCAGCTTATCGGCTACATCGGTAGAGACCCAGTACTTC
J gene: TRBJ2-7; D gene: TRBD2; clone size: once; V gene: TRBV27; CDR3 protein: CASSPRGLAGYEQYF; CDR3 DNA: TGTGCCAGCAGTCCCCGAGGGCTAGCGGGATACGAGCAGTACTTC
J gene: TRBJ1-1; D gene: TRBD1; clone size: .; V gene: TRBV18; CDR3 protein: CASSPPTGGMGEAFF; CDR3 DNA: TGTGCCAGCTCACCACCGACAGGGGGCATGGGTGAAGCTTTCTTT
J gene: TRBJ2-7; D gene: TRBD2; clone size: .; V gene: TRBV7-3; CDR3 protein: CASSLREGTYEQYF; CDR3 DNA: TGTGCCAGCAGCTTACGGGAGGGAACCTACGAGCAGTACTTC
J gene: TRBJ2-7; D gene: TRBD1; clone size: .; V gene: TRBV5-1; CDR3 protein: CASSLKQGAGEQYF; CDR3 DNA: TGCGCCAGCAGCTTGAAACAGGGGGCCGGCGAGCAGTACTTC
J gene: TRBJ2-3; D gene: TRBD2; clone size: .; V gene: TRBV11-2; CDR3 protein: CASSLGTSGRIDTQYF; CDR3 DNA: TGTGCCAGCAGCTTAGGGACTAGCGGGAGGATAGATACGCAGTATTTT
J gene: TRBJ2-3; D gene: .; clone size: once; V gene: TRBV5-1; CDR3 protein: CASSLLSENTQYF; CDR3 DNA: TGCGCCAGCAGCTTGTTGTCAGAGAATACGCAGTATTTT
J gene: TRBJ2-5; D gene: .; clone size: .; V gene: TRBV11-2; CDR3 protein: CASSALARSGETQYF; CDR3 DNA: TGTGCCAGTAGCGCTTTAGCACGCTCGGGAGAGACCCAGTACTTC
J gene: TRBJ2-2; D gene: .; clone size: .; V gene: TRBV11-2; CDR3 protein: CASSVLYTGELFF; CDR3 DNA: TGTGCCAGCAGCGTATTATACACCGGGGAGCTGTTTTTT
J gene: TRBJ2-1; D gene: .; clone size: .; V gene: TRBV9; CDR3 protein: CASSSRHSSYNEQFF; CDR3 DNA: TGTGCCAGCAGCTCCCGACATAGCTCCTACAATGAGCAGTTCTTC
J gene: TRBJ2-1; D gene: TRBD2; clone size: .; V gene: TRBV4-1; CDR3 protein: CASSHPAGRSYNEQFF; CDR3 DNA: TGCGCCAGCAGCCACCCGGCCGGGAGGTCCTACAATGAGCAGTTCTTC
J gene: TRBJ2-2; D gene: .; clone size: once; V gene: TRBV6-6; CDR3 protein: CASRSGTGELFF; CDR3 DNA: TGTGCCAGCCGAAGCGGCACCGGGGAGCTGTTTTTT
J gene: TRBJ1-1; D gene: .; clone size: few; V gene: TRBV7-2; CDR3 protein: CASSFGGANTEAFF; CDR3 DNA: TGTGCCAGCAGCTTTGGAGGAGCGAACACTGAAGCTTTCTTT
J gene: TRBJ2-1; D gene: .; clone size: once; V gene: TRBV5-4; CDR3 protein: CASSLGTLGNEQFF; CDR3 DNA: TGTGCCAGCAGCTTGGGGACCCTGGGGAATGAGCAGTTCTTC
J gene: TRBJ2-1; D gene: TRBD2; clone size: .; V gene: TRBV5-4; CDR3 protein: CASSLALAGDSEQFF; CDR3 DNA: TGTGCCAGCAGCTTGGCCCTAGCGGGAGATAGTGAGCAGTTCTTC
J gene: TRBJ2-5; D gene: .; clone size: .; V gene: TRBV7-8; CDR3 protein: CASSPLLSARAQETQYF; CDR3 DNA: TGTGCCAGCAGCCCTCTTCTTTCCGCACGGGCTCAAGAGACCCAGTACTTC
J gene: TRBJ2-3; D gene: .; clone size: .; V gene: TRBV11-2; CDR3 protein: CASSFIASTDTQYF; CDR3 DNA: TGTGCCAGCAGCTTTATAGCTAGCACAGATACGCAGTATTTT
J gene: TRBJ2-7; D gene: .; clone size: once; V gene: TRBV5-4; CDR3 protein: CASSLGKAYEQYF; CDR3 DNA: TGTGCCAGCAGCTTGGGTAAAGCCTACGAGCAGTACTTC
J gene: TRBJ2-2; D gene: .; clone size: few; V gene: TRBV29-1; CDR3 protein: CSVSTGELFF; CDR3 DNA: TGCAGCGTTTCGACCGGGGAGCTGTTTTTT
J gene: TRBJ2-3; D gene: TRBD2; clone size: .; V gene: TRBV7-2; CDR3 protein: CASSRATSGGRDTQYF; CDR3 DNA: TGTGCCAGCAGCCGCGCCACTAGCGGAGGCAGGGATACGCAGTATTTT
J gene: TRBJ1-2; D gene: TRBD1; clone size: .; V gene: TRBV6-5; CDR3 protein: CASSYRAGGSGYTF; CDR3 DNA: TGTGCCAGCAGTTACCGCGCAGGGGGCAGTGGCTACACCTTC
J gene: TRBJ1-2; D gene: .; clone size: .; V gene: TRBV28; CDR3 protein: CASSLGRLLIPYGYTF; CDR3 DNA: TGTGCCAGCAGTTTAGGGCGACTACTTATCCCCTATGGCTACACCTTC
J gene: TRBJ1-4; D gene: .; clone size: .; V gene: TRBV18; CDR3 protein: CASSLTATNEKLFF; CDR3 DNA: TGTGCCAGCTCTCTGACTGCAACTAATGAAAAACTGTTTTTT
J gene: TRBJ2-7; D gene: .; clone size: .; V gene: TRBV10-3; CDR3 protein: CAISLQGMGYEQYF; CDR3 DNA: TGTGCCATCAGCCTACAGGGAATGGGATACGAGCAGTACTTC
J gene: TRBJ2-1; D gene: .; clone size: .; V gene: TRBV30; CDR3 protein: CASGGYNEQFF; CDR3 DNA: TGTGCTTCAGGGGGGTACAATGAGCAGTTCTTC
J gene: TRBJ1-1; D gene: TRBD1; clone size: .; V gene: TRBV18; CDR3 protein: CASSPGQGIEAFF; CDR3 DNA: TGTGCCAGCTCACCGGGACAGGGGATTGAAGCTTTCTTT
J gene: TRBJ1-4; D gene: .; clone size: .; V gene: TRBV28; CDR3 protein: CASSFPGAGKLFF; CDR3 DNA: TGTGCCAGCAGTTTCCCGGGGGCAGGGAAACTGTTTTTT
J gene: TRBJ2-7; D gene: .; clone size: .; V gene: TRBV2; CDR3 protein: CASSKQTVYEQYF; CDR3 DNA: TGTGCCAGCAGTAAACAGACCGTCTACGAGCAGTACTTC
J gene: TRBJ1-5; D gene: TRBD1; clone size: .; V gene: TRBV6-6; CDR3 protein: CASTRHQGDQPQHF; CDR3 DNA: TGTGCCAGCACTCGACATCAGGGGGATCAGCCCCAGCATTTT
J gene: TRBJ1-2; D gene: .; clone size: .; V gene: TRBV19; CDR3 protein: CASISTGNYGYTF; CDR3 DNA: TGTGCCAGTATCTCAACAGGGAACTATGGCTACACCTTC
J gene: TRBJ1-5; D gene: .; clone size: .; V gene: TRBV5-1; CDR3 protein: CASSLEGQPQHF; CDR3 DNA: TGCGCCAGCAGCCTAGAGGGTCAGCCCCAGCATTTT